This T cell receptor beta chain appears in the sequencing data of a study of beta chain features in type 1 diabetes. Study-wide context: Age, gender and cell yields were similar between patients and healthy donors. Study-level results: Shorter TCRB CDR3s, moderately but significantly so, were found in Type 1 diabetes patients in all four CD4+ subsets. Junctions at VDJ sites from type 1 diabetes patients had fewer insertions and more deletions.

Sorting based on CD45RO/CCR7/CD25/CD127/CD95/CD27 separated CD4+ naive, central memory, regulatory and stem cell-like memory cells. The study reverse transcribed the entire isolated RNA, so it sequenced expressed TCRB transcripts. Generated by immunoSEQ multiplex PCR, the TCRdb table keeps only in-frame clones and is missing some. Of 300,000 to 400,000 clones in the sample, over 9.5% are singletons; the top ten hold 0.017%. A few counts support this clone. Its cognate antigen is unknown. The ends were cut back, 2 bases at V and 6 bases at J, with 13 bases in the middle. Germline CDR1 reads GTSNPN; CDR2 reads SVGIG (reference sequence). The CDR3 length is 13 residues.

The clonotype comes from a man aged 18 to 35 in good health. The sequencing sample was made of naive CD4+ T cells from blood. The J gene is TRBJ1-1, the V gene TRBV30, with a possible D match to TRBD1 (5 bases). CDR3 in DNA: TGTGCCTGGAGTCGGTCCGGGGGGGCTGAAGCTTTCTTT. It codes for CAWSRSGGAEAFF.